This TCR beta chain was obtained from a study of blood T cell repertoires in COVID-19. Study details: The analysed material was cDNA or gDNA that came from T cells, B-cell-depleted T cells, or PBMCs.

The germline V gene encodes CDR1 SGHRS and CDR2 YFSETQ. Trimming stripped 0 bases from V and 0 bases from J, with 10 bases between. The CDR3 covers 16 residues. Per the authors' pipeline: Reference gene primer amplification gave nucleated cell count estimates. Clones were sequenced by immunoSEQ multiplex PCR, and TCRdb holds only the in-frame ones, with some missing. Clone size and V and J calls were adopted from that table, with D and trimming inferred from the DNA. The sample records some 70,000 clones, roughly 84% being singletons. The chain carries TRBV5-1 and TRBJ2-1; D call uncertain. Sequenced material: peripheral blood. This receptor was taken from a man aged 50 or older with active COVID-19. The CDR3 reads CASSLGSSSSYNEQFF. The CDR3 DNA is TGCGCCAGCAGCTTGGGGTCATCGAGCTCCTACAATGAGCAGTTCTTC.